These 26 T cell receptor beta chains originate from one sample sequenced in a study of breast tumors, draining lymph nodes, adjacent tissues (dated by TCRdb to the mid-2010s). Library creation used multiplex PCR. Sequencing relied on an Illumina HiSeq 2000. TCRdb took the public reads, trimmed them with fastp at Q25, ran MiXCR for clone calling and kept in-frame beta chains. A single entry per CDR3 protein holds the most common genes and DNA from its merged rows. The sample includes about 270,000 distinct CDR3 sequences, with 30% observed a single time. The leading ten clones occupy about 1.2% of the sample. Lymph node samples were obtained from the axillary draining lymph nodes of breast cancer patients. The specimen sequenced was axillary lymph node tissue. The receptors originated from a female donor with breast cancer. Some clones in this sample may be carry-over from other donors' samples.

At least ten counts were recorded for this clonotype. This chain joins TRBV7-3 and TRBJ2-1; 10 bases align to TRBD2. The germline V gene has CDR1 SGHTA and CDR2 FQGTGA. The junction had 5 bases not matched to a gene; V was cut back by 0 bases and J by 9 bases. The CDR3 loop spans 15 amino acids. In DNA form, the CDR3 reads TGTGCCAGCAGCTTAACCCCTAGCGGGAGCCGTGAGCAGTTCTTC. Protein: CASSLTPSGSREQFF.

The chain recombines TRBV5-1 with TRBJ2-7, with D maybe TRBD2 (6 bases). The CDR3 has 13 residues. Trimming took off 4 bases at V and 12 bases at J, with 20 bases between the two ends. Germline assignment: CDR1 SGHRS and CDR2 YFSETQ. In DNA, the CDR3 is TGCGCCAGCAGCATTGGGGGGACCTACGACCGGTACTTC. It specifies CASSIGGTYDRYF.

Concerning this clonotype itself: A much larger clone lies one base from this, so it may be a read error. Here the CDR3 omits its conserved ending phenylalanine or tryptophan, so a read error is the likely source. The V gene is TRBV11-2, the J gene TRBJ2-7, with D perhaps assigned TRBD1 or TRBD2 (6 bases each). Trimming took off 11 bases at V and 7 bases at J, with 21 bases between the two ends. CDR3 length equals 13 residues. CDR1 SGHAT and CDR2 FQNNGV come from the germline V gene. The CDR3 DNA reads TGTGCCGCGCCCCCGAGGGGGGTCGGTGAGCAGTACTCC. Encoded protein: CAAPPRGVGEQYS.

This clonotype occurred a few times. The chain joins TRBV4-1 to TRBJ2-5, with TRBD2 matching over 8 bases. V gave up 5 bases and J gave up 7 bases; unmatched junction bases: 15. The germline V gene encodes CDR1 MGHRA and CDR2 YSYEKL. This CDR3 has 16 residues. Here the CDR3 reads CASSGPGTAGGGTQYF. The CDR3 coding sequence is TGCGCCAGCAGCGGCCCGGGGACGGCGGGGGGTGGGACCCAGTACTTC.

The chain couples TRBV6-5 to TRBJ2-2, with D tentatively TRBD2 (5 bases). The CDR3 totals 15 residues. V lost 0 bases and J lost 1, with 6 bases in between. Germline CDR1 is MNHEY and CDR2 is SVGAGI. The CDR3 DNA sequence: TGTGCCAGCAGTTACTCTCGGGGGAACACCGGGGAGCTGTTTTTT. Residues: CASSYSRGNTGELFF.

In its sample, this clonotype was seen many times. The chain combines TRBV19 with TRBJ1-2; TRBD1 aligns across 7 bases. With 5 bases clipped from V and 1 base from J, the junction kept 13 bases outside the gene matches. The CDR3 runs 17 residues. The germline gives CDR1 LNHDA, CDR2 SQIVND (reference sequence). The CDR3 loop reads CASSQGRTGHFNYGYTF. In DNA, the CDR3 is TGTGCCAGTAGTCAAGGCCGGACAGGCCACTTTAACTATGGCTACACCTTC.

This clonotype was seen many times. The chain joins TRBV7-9 to TRBJ2-3; possibly TRBD2 for D (6 bases). This CDR3 region has 16 residues. Germline lookup yields CDR1 SEHNR and CDR2 FQNEAQ (reference sequence). V shed 5 bases and J shed 0 bases, with 15 bases lying between them. CDR3 protein: CASSHRSGSSTDTQYF. CDR3 DNA sequence: TGTGCCAGCAGCCACCGTAGCGGCTCTAGCACAGATACGCAGTATTTT. Full variable domain (outside the CDR3, taken from reference TRBV7-9 and TRBJ2-3): DTGVSQNPRHKITKRGQNVTFRCDPISEHNRLYWYRQTLGQGPEFLTYFQNEAQLEKSRLLSDRFSAERPKGSFSTLEIQRTEQGDSAMYLCASSHRSGSSTDTQYFGPGTRLTVL.

Note on this clonotype: An end of the junction does not agree with germline; a read error may underlie this. This chain connects TRBV12-3 or TRBV12-4 to TRBJ1-2; 7 positions agree with TRBD1. The CDR3 contains 13 residues. The CDR3 loop is CASSLGTDYGCTF. The CDR3 nucleotides are TGTGCCAGCAGTTTGGGGACAGACTATGGCTGCACCTTC.

Worth noting for this clonotype: This could be a read error, since a much larger clone is one nucleotide away. V is TRBV20-1 and J is TRBJ2-5; 7 nucleotides align to TRBD2. Germline CDR1 reads DFQATT; CDR2 reads SNEGSKA (reference sequence). The ends lost 6 bases at V and 4 bases at J; junction bases unmatched: 23. CDR3 length equals 18 residues. The CDR3 spells CSAGDPWGTTGIRETQYF. The CDR3 DNA reads as TGCAGTGCAGGCGACCCATGGGGGACTACCGGGATCCGAGAGACCCAGTACTTC.

In this sample, this clonotype turned up many times. This chain connects TRBV3-1 to TRBJ1-6; 11 nucleotides align to TRBD1. The V gene end was trimmed by 2 bases and the J gene end by 14 bases; junction bases not matched to a gene: 11. The germline gives CDR1 LGHDT, CDR2 YNNKEL (reference sequence). There are 16 residues in the CDR3. The CDR3 here is CASSQRFGQGASSLHF. Here the CDR3 DNA reads TGTGCCAGCAGCCAAAGGTTCGGACAGGGGGCTTCGTCCCTCCACTTT.

This clonotype was detected ten times or more. This chain connects TRBV20-1 to TRBJ2-1; no clear D gene. Trimming left V 4 bases short and J 4 bases short, with 8 bases between. The CDR3 is 12 amino acids. Germline lookup yields CDR1 DFQATT and CDR2 SNEGSKA (reference sequence). The CDR3 nucleotides read TGCAGTGCTACCTCCACTTACAATGAGCAGTTCTTC. Translation: CSATSTYNEQFF.

There are many counts of this clonotype. This chain links TRBV20-1 with TRBJ2-7; 9 bases map to TRBD1. V trimming: 0 bases; J trimming: 4 bases; junction bases outside the gene matches: 13. Germline assignment: CDR1 DFQATT and CDR2 SNEGSKA (reference sequence). CDR3 length: 17 residues. The CDR3 sequence is CSARDSGSGTGFYEQYF. The CDR3 DNA sequence: TGCAGTGCTAGAGATTCCGGATCCGGGACAGGGTTTTACGAGCAGTACTTC.

This chain joins TRBV20-1 and TRBJ1-1; 10 bases agree with TRBD1. This CDR3 region has 14 residues. The germline gives CDR1 DFQATT, CDR2 SNEGSKA (reference sequence). V shed 5 bases, J shed 0 bases, and the junction held 3 bases outside the gene matches. DNA for the CDR3: TGCAGTGCTCTGGACAGGGGGATGAACACTGAAGCTTTCTTT. Its translation is CSALDRGMNTEAFF.

CDR3 in DNA: TGTGCCAGCAGTTTATGGGTGGGGGGTTTCAACCAGCCCCAGCATTTT. Amino acids: CASSLWVGGFNQPQHF. V usage is TRBV28 and J usage is TRBJ1-5, with D possibly matching TRBD1 (5 bases). Germline loops: CDR1 MDHEN, CDR2 SYDVKM. Trimming took 0 bases from V and 7 from J, leaving 16 bases between them. CDR3 length: 16 amino acids.

This clonotype appeared many times. V is TRBV2 and J is TRBJ2-6, with D possibly TRBD1 on 6 matching bases. Germline assignment: CDR1 SNHLY and CDR2 FYNNEI. Trimming pared 4 bases from V and 3 bases from J, leaving 10 bases between. The CDR3 extends over 15 amino acids. CDR3 nucleotide sequence: TGTGCCAGCAGTGCCTGGGGGCATGGGGCCAACGTCCTGACTTTC. Its protein product is CASSAWGHGANVLTF. Looking up the rest from reference TRBV2 and TRBJ2-6 gives the full variable domain: EPEVTQTPSHQVTQMGQEVILRCVPISNHLYFYWYRQILGQKVEFLVSFYNNEISEKSEIFDDQFSVERPDGSNFTLKIRSTKLEDSAMYFCASSAWGHGANVLTFGAGSRLTVL.

On this clonotype itself: A much bigger clone sits one base away, suggesting this may be a read error. V usage is TRBV6-1 and J usage is TRBJ2-7; D may be TRBD1 (6 bases). V lost 5 bases and J 6 bases, leaving 14 bases between the germline ends. The CDR3 has 13 residues. Germline V gene sequence: CDR1 MNHNS, CDR2 SASEGT. The CDR3 spells CASSQGGEGEQYF. CDR3 coding DNA: TGTGCCAGCAGTCAAGGGGGAGAAGGCGAGCAGTACTTC.

This clonotype was counted only a few times. The chain couples TRBV5-4 to TRBJ2-7; D perhaps matches TRBD2 (5 bases). This CDR3 spans 14 amino acids. V was pared by 3 bases and J by 0 bases, with 10 bases between. Germline V gene data show CDR1 as SGHNT and CDR2 as YYREEE (reference sequence). In DNA, the CDR3 is TGTGCCAGCAGCTCGAGAGCGGCCTCCTACGAGCAGTACTTC. It codes for CASSSRAASYEQYF.

The gene calls are TRBV18 and TRBJ2-7; either TRBD1 or TRBD2 may supply D (7 bases each). This CDR3 is built from 13 residues. Germline V gene data show CDR1 as KGHSH and CDR2 as LQKENI. The V end lost 3 bases, the J end lost 7 bases, and 13 bases lay between the germline ends. The CDR3 DNA reads as TGTGCCAGCTCACCCCAGGGGGAGGGGGAGCAGTACTTC. Its translation: CASSPQGEGEQYF.

This clonotype was observed a single time. A much larger clone lies a single base off, so this may be a read error. The chain links TRBV20-1 to TRBJ2-3, with TRBD2 identical over 10 bases. The CDR3 is 15 residues long. Germline CDR1 reads DFQATT; CDR2 reads SNEGSKA (reference sequence). V lost 4 bases, J lost 4 bases, and 8 bases stayed unmatched. CDR3 sequence reads: CSATNPSGRADTQYF. The CDR3 nucleotides read TGCAGTGCTACAAACCCTAGCGGGAGAGCAGATACGCAGTATTTT.

This clonotype was detected many times. This sequence joins TRBV6-1 and TRBJ2-3; weak D call: TRBD2 (5 bases). The CDR3 sequence is 14 residues long. V was shortened by 5 bases and J by 6 bases, with 15 bases between the two germline ends. The germline CDR1 and CDR2 sequences are MNHNS and SASEGT. The CDR3 coding sequence is TGTGCCAGCAGTCAAAACCCGACGGGGGATACGCAGTATTTT. Protein product: CASSQNPTGDTQYF.

There are many counts of this clonotype. This chain connects TRBV12-5 to TRBJ2-1; possibly TRBD1 for D (6 bases). The germline V gene encodes CDR1 LGHNT and CDR2 FRNRAP. CDR3 length equals 13 residues. Trimming removed 4 bases at V and 7 bases at J, with 11 bases between. The CDR3: CASGWDTQNEQFF. CDR3 nucleotides: TGTGCTAGTGGTTGGGACACCCAAAATGAGCAGTTCTTC.

This clonotype was observed at least ten times. This chain links TRBV12-3 or TRBV12-4 with TRBJ2-2; D uncertain. The CDR3 contains 13 residues. Trimming took 6 bases from V and 6 from J, leaving 11 bases between them. Written as DNA, the CDR3 is TGTGCCAGCAGACAACGGCAGTCCGGGGAGCTGTTTTTT. Translated, it gives CASRQRQSGELFF.

This clonotype was found a few times. The chain links TRBV6-5 to TRBJ2-1; 14 nucleotides align to TRBD2. Germline V gene data show CDR1 as MNHEY and CDR2 as SVGAGI. This CDR3 has 18 amino acids. The V gene end was trimmed by 6 bases and the J gene end by 0 bases; junction bases not matched to a gene: 7. CDR3 residues: CASSRPGLAGGSYNEQFF. Written as DNA, the CDR3 is TGTGCCAGCAGCCGTCCCGGACTAGCGGGAGGCTCCTACAATGAGCAGTTCTTC.

This clonotype was seen ten or more times. The chain is built from TRBV15 and TRBJ2-5; 12 positions agree with TRBD2. Germline V gene data show CDR1 as LNHNV and CDR2 as YYDKDF (reference sequence). V was clipped by 3 bases and J by 5 bases; unmatched bases: 10. The CDR3 runs to 17 residues. In DNA, the CDR3 is TGTGCCACCAGCAGGGTGAGGCTAGCGGGAGGGGGTGAGACCCAGTACTTC. Translation: CATSRVRLAGGGETQYF. The full variable domain, its missing parts supplied by reference TRBV15 and TRBJ2-5, is DAMVIQNPRYQVTQFGKPVTLSCSQTLNHNVMYWYQQKSSQAPKLLFHYYDKDFNNEADTPDNFQSRRPNTSFCFLDIRSPGLGDTAMYLCATSRVRLAGGGETQYFGPGTRLLVL.

The chain carries TRBV2 and TRBJ1-6, with 7 bases aligning to TRBD1. The CDR3 length is 14 residues. After removal of 2 bases from V and 8 bases from J, the junction contained 3 bases not matched to a gene. Germline loops: CDR1 SNHLY, CDR2 FYNNEI. Here the CDR3 DNA reads TGTGCCAGCAGTGAAAGAGGGGGCGATTCACCCCTCCACTTT. As protein: CASSERGGDSPLHF. Complete variable domain (other parts from reference TRBV2 and TRBJ1-6): EPEVTQTPSHQVTQMGQEVILRCVPISNHLYFYWYRQILGQKVEFLVSFYNNEISEKSEIFDDQFSVERPDGSNFTLKIRSTKLEDSAMYFCASSERGGDSPLHFGNGTRLTVT.

To note about this clonotype: Being one base from a much bigger clone, this may be a read error. J is TRBJ2-5 and V is TRBV12-3 or TRBV12-4, with unresolved D. CDR3 length: 12 amino acids. The CDR3 DNA reads as TGTGCCGGCAGTTTCATCCGAGAGACCCAGTACTTC. Its translation: CAGSFIRETQYF.